This T cell receptor (beta chain) originates from a study of blood T cell repertoires in COVID-19. In the study overall: Donors in the United States, Italy and Spain gave samples during acute or convalescent COVID-19. PBMCs, B-cell-depleted T cells, or T cells were the source of the cDNA or gDNA that made up the material.

Original data processing: Counts of nucleated cells, estimated from reference gene primer amplification, were obtained. Using immunoSEQ multiplex PCR, the repertoire was profiled, and TCRdb retains in-frame clones only, with some absent. From that table come the V and J calls and clone size; the DNA was used to work out D and trimming. The profile covers 95,000 to 150,000 clones, with about 70% appearing a single time and 4.5% to 6% taken by the ten largest. Seattle researchers signed up patients amid active infection and tracked them longitudinally. The sample comprised peripheral blood. The TCR was taken from an elderly man with COVID-19, enrolled during active disease.

The CDR3 nucleotides read TGTGCCAGCAGTCCCGGGGCGGGGCGCCACGAGCAGTACTTC. Protein sequence: CASSPGAGRHEQYF. The gene calls are TRBV7-3 and TRBJ2-7; D possibly corresponds to TRBD2 (6 bases). Germline CDR1 reads SGHTA; CDR2 reads FQGTGA. V shed 6 bases and J shed 5 bases, with 17 bases lying between them. This CDR3 has 14 residues.